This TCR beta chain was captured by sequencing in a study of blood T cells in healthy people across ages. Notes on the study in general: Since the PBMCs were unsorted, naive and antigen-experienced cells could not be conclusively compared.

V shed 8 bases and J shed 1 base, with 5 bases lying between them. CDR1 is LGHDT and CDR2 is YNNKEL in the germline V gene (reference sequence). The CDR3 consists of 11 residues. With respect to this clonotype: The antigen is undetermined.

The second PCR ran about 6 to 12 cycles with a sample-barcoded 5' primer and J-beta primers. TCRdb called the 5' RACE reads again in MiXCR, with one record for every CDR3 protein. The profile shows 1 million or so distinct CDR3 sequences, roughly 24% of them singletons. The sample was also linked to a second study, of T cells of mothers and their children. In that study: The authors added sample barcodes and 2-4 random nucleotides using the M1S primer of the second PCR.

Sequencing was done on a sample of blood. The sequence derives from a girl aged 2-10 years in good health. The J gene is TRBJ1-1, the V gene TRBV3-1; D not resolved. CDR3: CASGENTEAFF. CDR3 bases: TGTGCCAGCGGCGAGAACACTGAAGCTTTCTTT.